The count of the clone carrying this T cell receptor (beta chain) is one. The antigen remains undetermined. This entry belongs to a study of OX40 agonist ivuxolimab in advanced cancers. On the study more broadly: Having had anti-PD-1, anti-PD-L1 or anti-CTLA-4 therapy before was allowed, and about 40% had some.

Study results and limitations: There was clonal expansion of CD4+ and CD8+ blood T cells by week 6 at 0.1 to 3.0 mg/kg. The investigators did not determine what antigen specificity the expanded peripheral T cells had.

The CDR3 is made up of 14 amino acids. V shed 5 bases and J shed 3 bases, with 14 bases lying between them. The germline V gene has CDR1 KGHSH and CDR2 LQKENI. Clones were read by immunoSEQ multiplex PCR, and TCRdb kept only the in-frame ones, dropping some. The sample lists roughly 73,000 clones; 85% to 90% were seen once. The material was CD4+ or CD8+ T cells sorted from blood, obtained in a trial of the OX40 agonist ivuxolimab. The clonotype originates from an adult with an advanced solid tumor such as melanoma, head and neck, liver or kidney cancer. V gene TRBV18 combines with J gene TRBJ2-7, with D tentatively TRBD1 or TRBD2 (5 bases each). The CDR3 loop reads CASSGGPLGYEQYF. DNA of the CDR3: TGTGCCAGCTCAGGGGGTCCCTTAGGCTACGAGCAGTACTTC.